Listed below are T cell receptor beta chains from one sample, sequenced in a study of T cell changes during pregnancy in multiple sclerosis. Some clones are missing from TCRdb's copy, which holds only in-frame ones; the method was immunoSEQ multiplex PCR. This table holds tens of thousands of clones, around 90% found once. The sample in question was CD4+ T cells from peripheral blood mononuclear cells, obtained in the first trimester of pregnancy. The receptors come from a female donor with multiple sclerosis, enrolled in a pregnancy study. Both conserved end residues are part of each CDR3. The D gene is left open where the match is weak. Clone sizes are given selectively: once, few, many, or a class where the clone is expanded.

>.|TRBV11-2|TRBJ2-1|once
CASSRRGTANNEQFF
TGTGCCAGCAGCCGCCGGGGGACAGCAAACAATGAGCAGTTCTTC
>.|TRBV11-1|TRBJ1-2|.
CASSAQGRGYTF
TGTGCCAGCAGCGCACAGGGCCGGGGCTACACCTTC
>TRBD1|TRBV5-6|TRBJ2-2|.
CASSPDRAYANTGELFF
TGTGCCAGCAGTCCGGACAGGGCCTATGCGAACACCGGGGAGCTGTTTTTT
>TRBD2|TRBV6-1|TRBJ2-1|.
CASSESGGPDNEQFF
TGTGCCAGCAGTGAAAGCGGGGGGCCGGACAATGAGCAGTTCTTC
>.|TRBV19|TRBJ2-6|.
CASRVDSGANVLTF
TGTGCCAGCCGGGTGGACTCTGGGGCCAACGTCCTGACTTTC
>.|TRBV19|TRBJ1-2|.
CASTPTGRASVGGYTF
TGTGCCAGTACCCCGACAGGAAGGGCGTCAGTAGGTGGCTACACCTTC
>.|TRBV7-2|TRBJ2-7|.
CASSLRGREQYF
TGTGCCAGCAGCTTAAGAGGGAGGGAGCAGTACTTC
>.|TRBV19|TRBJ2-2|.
CASIGRMTQNTGELFF
TGTGCCAGTATCGGAAGGATGACACAGAACACCGGGGAGCTGTTTTTT
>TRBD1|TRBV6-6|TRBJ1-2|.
CASAPTGEPNYGYTF
TGTGCCAGCGCTCCGACAGGGGAGCCGAACTATGGCTACACCTTC
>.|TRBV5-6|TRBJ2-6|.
CASSLAIGVASYGANVLTF
TGTGCCAGCAGCTTGGCGATCGGTGTGGCTAGCTACGGGGCCAACGTCCTGACTTTC
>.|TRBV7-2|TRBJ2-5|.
CASSRLLRQSQETQYF
TGTGCCAGCAGCCGACTTCTACGACAGAGCCAAGAGACCCAGTACTTC
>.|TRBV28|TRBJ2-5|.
CASSFPSQFRVQETQYF
TGTGCCAGCAGTTTTCCCAGCCAGTTCAGGGTCCAAGAGACCCAGTACTTC
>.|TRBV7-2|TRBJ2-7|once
CASSLGPVYEQYF
TGTGCCAGCAGCTTAGGTCCAGTCTACGAGCAGTACTTC
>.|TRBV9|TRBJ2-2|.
CASSVAETGELFF
TGTGCCAGCAGCGTAGCTGAGACCGGGGAGCTGTTTTTT
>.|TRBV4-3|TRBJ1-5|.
CASSQDRGPNQPQHF
TGCGCCAGCAGCCAAGACAGGGGACCTAATCAGCCCCAGCATTTT
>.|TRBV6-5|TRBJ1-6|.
CASTQGPNNSPLHF
TGTGCCAGCACCCAGGGGCCTAATAATTCACCCCTCCACTTT
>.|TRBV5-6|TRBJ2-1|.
CASSLRGATLNEQFF
TGTGCCAGCAGCTTGCGCGGGGCCACCCTCAATGAGCAGTTCTTC
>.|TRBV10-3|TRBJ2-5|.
CAISDRMFEETQYF
TGTGCCATCAGTGACAGGATGTTTGAAGAGACCCAGTACTTC
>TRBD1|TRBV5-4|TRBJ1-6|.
CASSLPGQGNNSPLHF
TGTGCCAGCAGCCTACCGGGACAGGGGAATAATTCACCCCTCCACTTT
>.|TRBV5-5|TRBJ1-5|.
CASSLYSNQPQHF
TGTGCCAGCAGCTTGTATAGCAATCAGCCCCAGCATTTT
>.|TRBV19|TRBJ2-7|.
CASSIPGGSGSYEQYF
TGTGCCAGTAGTATCCCCGGGGGATCGGGGTCCTACGAGCAGTACTTC
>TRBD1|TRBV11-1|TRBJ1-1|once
CASSLDRDRDTEAFF
TGTGCCAGCAGCTTAGATAGGGACAGGGACACTGAAGCTTTCTTT
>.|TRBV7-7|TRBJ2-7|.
CASSPGVTYEQYF
TGTGCCAGCAGCCCAGGGGTAACCTACGAGCAGTACTTC
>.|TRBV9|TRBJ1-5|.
CASSVAEDSNQPQHF
TGTGCCAGCAGCGTAGCTGAGGATAGCAATCAGCCCCAGCATTTT
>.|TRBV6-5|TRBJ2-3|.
CASSQSTDTQYF
TGTGCCAGCAGCCAAAGCACAGATACGCAGTATTTT
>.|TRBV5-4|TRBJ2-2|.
CASSLPQGTPFTGELFF
TGTGCCAGCAGCTTGCCGCAGGGTACCCCATTCACCGGGGAGCTGTTTTTT
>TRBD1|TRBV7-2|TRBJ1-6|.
CASSLAVGTGGNSPLHF
TGTGCCAGCAGCTTAGCCGTCGGGACAGGGGGTAATTCACCCCTCCACTTT
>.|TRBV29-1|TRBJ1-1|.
CSGHVLNTEAFF
TGCAGTGGACACGTTTTAAACACTGAAGCTTTCTTT
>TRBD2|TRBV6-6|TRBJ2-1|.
CASTSTSGGTYNEQFF
TGTGCCAGCACTTCGACTAGCGGGGGCACCTACAATGAGCAGTTCTTC
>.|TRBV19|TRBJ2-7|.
CASSNSGGLFNEQYF
TGTGCCAGTAGTAATTCCGGGGGGCTATTCAACGAGCAGTACTTC
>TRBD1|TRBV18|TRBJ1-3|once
CASSLGQGAESGNTIYF
TGTGCCAGCTCACTGGGACAGGGGGCTGAATCTGGAAACACCATATATTTT
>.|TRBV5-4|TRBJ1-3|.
CASSSRLHSGNTIYF
TGTGCCAGCAGCTCCAGGCTTCACTCTGGAAACACCATATATTTT